The 27 T cell receptor beta chains given below trace back to one sample, sequenced in a study of CD8 T cells in Susac syndrome. Random hexamers served to reverse transcribe roughly 0.5 to 1 ug RNA. Using its own MiXCR run on the immunoSEQ multiplex PCR reads, TCRdb lists one record per CDR3 protein. This table holds roughly 130,000 distinct CDR3 sequences, around 96% found once. The specimen was CD4+ T cells from PBMCs. The receptors here all came from a human donor with multiple sclerosis.

This clonotype has only one observation. This chain connects TRBV3-1 to TRBJ1-1, with D maybe TRBD1 (5 bases). The V end was cut by 1 base, the J end by 4 bases, with 13 bases between. CDR1 and CDR2 from the germline V gene are LGHDT and YNNKEL (reference sequence). The CDR3 extends over 15 amino acids. CDR3 sequence reads: CASSQVPGLGTEAFF. The CDR3 DNA is TGTGCCAGCAGCCAAGTACCAGGGTTAGGCACTGAAGCTTTCTTT.

The V call is TRBV3-1, the J call TRBJ2-7, with D possibly TRBD2 on 6 matching bases. There are 13 residues in the CDR3. The germline gives CDR1 LGHDT, CDR2 YNNKEL (reference sequence). V lost 2 bases and J lost 3, with 8 bases in between. In DNA, the CDR3 is TGTGCCAGCAGCCAACGGGGGAACTACGAGCAGTACTTC. It is translated as CASSQRGNYEQYF.

The J gene is TRBJ2-1, the V gene TRBV12-5; 10 positions agree with TRBD1. Germline V gene data show CDR1 as LGHNT and CDR2 as FRNRAP. This CDR3 region has 15 residues. V was clipped by 5 bases and J by 8 bases; unmatched bases: 9. The CDR3 nucleotides are TGTGCTAGTGGTGCTGGGGACAGGGGACGCGATGAGCAGTTCTTC. Amino acids: CASGAGDRGRDEQFF.

This sequence joins TRBV6-2 or TRBV6-3 and TRBJ1-2, with D possibly matching TRBD1 (5 bases). The CDR3 consists of 14 residues. Germline V gene lookup returns CDR1 MNHEY and CDR2 SVGEGT. V was cut by 6 bases and J by 5 bases, with 16 bases left in between. CDR3 nucleotide sequence: TGTGCCAGCAGCCCATTGGGAGGGGCTTATGGCTACACCTTC. This codes for CASSPLGGAYGYTF.

This chain links TRBV29-1 with TRBJ2-2, with 8 bases fitting TRBD1. V lost 5 bases to trimming and J lost 1 base; unmatched junction nucleotides: 9. Germline CDR1 is SQVTM and CDR2 is ANQGSEA. This CDR3 is 16 amino acids long. The CDR3 reads CSVSPGQGVNTGELFF. The CDR3 coding sequence is TGCAGCGTTTCCCCAGGACAGGGAGTGAACACCGGGGAGCTGTTTTTT.

The chain employs TRBV29-1 and TRBJ2-1; 8 nucleotides agree with TRBD2. The CDR3 runs 20 residues. CDR1 is SQVTM, CDR2 ANQGSEA, per germline. V gave up 4 bases and J gave up 1 base; unmatched junction bases: 21. This CDR3 reads CSVGSRGTSKWSGSYNEQFF. The CDR3 DNA sequence: TGCAGCGTTGGAAGTCGGGGGACTAGTAAATGGAGTGGATCCTACAATGAGCAGTTCTTC.

The genes are TRBV27 and TRBJ2-1, with 7 nucleotides matching TRBD1. Germline CDR1 and CDR2: MNHEY and SMNVEV (reference sequence). Trimming at V came to 1 base and at J to 8 bases, leaving 11 bases not matched to a gene. CDR3 length: 16 residues. In DNA, the CDR3 is TGTGCCAGCAGTTTATTCGTCCGGACAGGCAGCGATGAGCAGTTCTTC. It specifies CASSLFVRTGSDEQFF.

The chain joins TRBV29-1 to TRBJ2-1; no firm D call. Trimming left V 3 bases short and J 4 bases short, with 13 bases between. The CDR3 sequence is 14 residues long. The germline gives CDR1 SQVTM, CDR2 ANQGSEA. The CDR3 sequence: CSVDRPRRYNEQFF. Here the CDR3 DNA reads TGCAGCGTTGATAGGCCCCGGCGGTACAATGAGCAGTTCTTC.

The chain carries TRBV9 and TRBJ1-2; D uncertain. The CDR3 consists of 14 residues. The germline gives CDR1 SGDLS, CDR2 YYNGEE. Trimming left V 5 bases short and J 1 base short, with 12 bases between. For the CDR3, the DNA is TGTGCCAGCAGTGGGCCAACTCTTAACTATGGCTACACCTTC. Residues: CASSGPTLNYGYTF.

This chain connects TRBV3-1 to TRBJ2-7; the D is unclear. Trimming pared 2 bases from V and 0 bases from J, leaving 5 bases between. CDR1 and CDR2 (germline): LGHDT, YNNKEL (reference sequence). The CDR3 length is 13 residues. The CDR3 bases are TGTGCCAGCAGCCAAATAAGCTCCTACGAGCAGTACTTC. Translating gives CASSQISSYEQYF.

The J gene is TRBJ2-7, the V gene TRBV7-2; 7 bases are shared with TRBD1. Looked up from germline, CDR1 is SGHTA and CDR2 is FQGNSA. The CDR3 covers 14 residues. V shed 5 bases and J 7 bases; nucleotides not matched to a gene: 11. CDR3 bases: TGTGCCAGCAGCCCGGGACAGCCTTCTGGGGAGCAGTACTTC. Encoded protein: CASSPGQPSGEQYF.

In regard to this clonotype: The junction differs from germline at one of its ends, possibly a read error. This chain uses TRBV2 with TRBJ2-1, with D perhaps TRBD2 (5 bases). This CDR3 is built from 13 residues. Germline V gene lookup returns CDR1 SNHLY and CDR2 FYNNEI. This CDR3 is CGDAEGSYNEQFF. CDR3 DNA: TGCGGTGACGCAGAGGGTTCCTACAATGAGCAGTTCTTC. The full variable domain, in which reference TRBV2 and TRBJ2-1 provide the parts outside the CDR3, is EPEVTQTPSHQVTQMGQEVILRCVPISNHLYFYWYRQILGQKVEFLVSFYNNEISEKSEIFDDQFSVERPDGSNFTLKIRSTKLEDSAMYFCGDAEGSYNEQFFGPGTRLTVL.

The chain employs TRBV5-1 and TRBJ2-7, with D tentatively TRBD2 (6 bases). The ends were cut back, 2 bases at V and 6 bases at J, with 12 bases in the middle. Per germline, CDR1 SGHRS and CDR2 YFSETQ. The CDR3 runs 13 residues. The chain's CDR3 is CASSFIMGGEQYF. The CDR3 nucleotides read TGCGCCAGCAGCTTCATTATGGGGGGCGAGCAGTACTTC.

V gene TRBV9 combines with J gene TRBJ1-1; TRBD1 is a possible D gene (6 bases). The CDR3 sequence is 16 residues long. Trimming left V 0 bases short and J 1 base short, with 13 bases between. Per the germline V gene, CDR1 is SGDLS and CDR2 is YYNGEE. The DNA of the CDR3 is TGTGCCAGCAGCGTAGATGGGGGCTGGAGGAACACTGAAGCTTTCTTT. Encoded protein: CASSVDGGWRNTEAFF.

CDR3 DNA sequence: TGTGCCAGCAGCCATCGACTAGCGGATTACACAGATACGCAGTATTTT. As protein: CASSHRLADYTDTQYF. The chain combines TRBV3-1 with TRBJ2-3, with 9 positions matching TRBD2. J lost 2 bases, V lost 3 bases, and 6 bases had no gene match. The CDR3 is made up of 16 amino acids. Germline CDR1 LGHDT, CDR2 YNNKEL (reference sequence).

CDR3 protein: CASSIPGQGAHDSNQPQHF. As DNA, the CDR3 is TGTGCCAGCAGCATACCGGGACAGGGGGCCCACGATAGCAATCAGCCCCAGCATTTT. This chain links TRBV21-1 with TRBJ1-5; the table assigns TRBD1, which was not confirmed against the DNA. TRBV21-1 is assigned pseudogene status. There are 19 residues in the CDR3.

This clonotype was seen only a few times. The chain's CDR3 is CASSNRPQSLGEQFF. CDR3 DNA sequence: TGTGCCAGCAGCAATAGGCCCCAGTCTCTGGGTGAGCAGTTCTTC. This rearrangement joins TRBV7-2 to TRBJ2-1; no definite D call. Germline loops: CDR1 SGHTA, CDR2 FQGNSA. The CDR3 spans 15 residues. V dropped 5 bases and J dropped 9 bases, with 20 bases sitting between them.

The gene calls are TRBV20-1 and TRBJ2-7; no clear D gene. The V end was cut by 1 base, the J end by 1 base, with 14 bases between. Germline CDR1 and CDR2: DFQATT and SNEGSKA (reference sequence). This CDR3 spans 15 amino acids. CDR3 sequence reads: CSARGKRAQSYEQYF. The CDR3 DNA follows: TGCAGTGCTAGAGGCAAAAGGGCCCAATCCTACGAGCAGTACTTC.

The gene calls are TRBV12-3 or TRBV12-4 and TRBJ2-7; D is unclear. The length of the CDR3 is 17 residues. Trimming cost V 2 bases and J 1 base, with 18 bases left between them. The CDR3 DNA reads as TGTGCCAGCAGTTTAATCCCCCCGGGTAATTTTTCCTACGAGCAGTACTTC. Protein product: CASSLIPPGNFSYEQYF.

The gene calls are TRBV30 and TRBJ1-2, with D hard to call. The CDR3 runs 8 residues. V lost 8 bases to trimming and J lost 4 bases, with 2 bases between them. Germline CDR1 is GTSNPN and CDR2 is SVGIG (reference sequence). This CDR3 is CALYGYTF. The CDR3 nucleotides are TGTGCCCTCTATGGCTACACCTTC.

The genes are TRBV12-3 or TRBV12-4 and TRBJ2-1, with 9 bases lining up with TRBD2. This CDR3 contains 16 residues. The V segment lost 4 bases and the J segment 2 bases; nucleotides outside the gene matches: 6. Here the CDR3 reads CASSSTTSGAYNEQFF. The CDR3 DNA is TGTGCCAGCAGTTCCACGACTAGCGGCGCCTACAATGAGCAGTTCTTC.

The genes are TRBV19 and TRBJ2-5, with a possible D match to TRBD2 (5 bases). The CDR3 has 13 residues. Trimming removed 6 bases at V and 5 bases at J, with 13 bases between. CDR1 is LNHDA and CDR2 is SQIVND in the germline V gene (reference sequence). CDR3 nucleotides: TGTGCCAGTAGCGTCGCGGGCCGGGAGACCCAGTACTTC. This codes for CASSVAGRETQYF. Using reference TRBV19 and TRBJ2-5 for the parts outside the CDR3, the full variable domain is DGGITQSPKYLFRKEGQNVTLSCEQNLNHDAMYWYRQDPGQGLRLIYYSQIVNDFQKGDIAEGYSVSREKKESFPLTVTSAQKNPTAFYLCASSVAGRETQYFGPGTRLLVL.

The genes are TRBV20-1 and TRBJ2-5, with TRBD2 identical over 7 bases. The germline V gene encodes CDR1 DFQATT and CDR2 SNEGSKA (reference sequence). The V segment lost 0 bases and the J segment 4 bases; nucleotides outside the gene matches: 11. CDR3 length: 16 amino acids. CDR3 in amino acids: CSARDSLREKGETQYF. The CDR3 DNA reads as TGCAGTGCTAGAGATTCGTTGCGGGAGAAGGGAGAGACCCAGTACTTC.

The chain is built from TRBV5-4 and TRBJ2-7; tentatively, D is TRBD2 (6 bases). In germline, CDR1 is SGHNT, CDR2 YYREEE (reference sequence). The V and J ends lost 4 bases and 7 bases respectively, with 15 bases between them. CDR3 length: 13 residues. CDR3 sequence: CASSASGLEEQYF. Written as DNA, the CDR3 is TGTGCCAGCAGCGCAAGCGGGCTTGAGGAGCAGTACTTC.

The rearrangement links TRBV5-6 to TRBJ1-1; D is uncertain. This CDR3 is 12 amino acids long. Germline-derived CDR1 and CDR2 are SGHDT and YYEEEE. V was trimmed by 0 bases and J by 5 bases, leaving 5 bases between them. The CDR3 bases are TGTGCCAGCAGCTTGGTTAGTACTGAAGCTTTCTTT. The encoded protein is CASSLVSTEAFF.

The gene calls are TRBV28 and TRBJ2-4; D gene unclear. Germline CDR1 MDHEN, CDR2 SYDVKM. The CDR3 has 15 residues. The ends were cut back, 3 bases at V and 7 bases at J, with 16 bases in the middle. CDR3 amino acids: CASSFPGGNHNIQYF. In DNA, the CDR3 is TGTGCCAGCAGTTTCCCCGGTGGGAATCACAACATTCAGTACTTC.

V usage is TRBV29-1 and J usage is TRBJ1-6; 7 nucleotides match TRBD1. The CDR3 sequence is 13 residues long. The V gene's germline CDR1 is SQVTM and CDR2 ANQGSEA. Germline trimming cut 7 bases from V and 7 bases from J; bases unmatched to any gene: 7. As DNA, the CDR3 is TGCAGCGGGCAAACAGGGGTCAATTCACCCCTCCACTTT. It encodes CSGQTGVNSPLHF.